The entry that follows covers one T cell receptor beta chain sequence. No antigen is known for it. The sample originates from a study of cytomegalovirus exposure and HLA in healthy donors. Regarding the study as a whole: The only immune exposure information that was available was CMV serostatus.

Sampled while nominally healthy, donors likely had unrecorded immune exposures. Germline CDR1 reads MDHEN; CDR2 reads SYDVKM. The length of the CDR3 is 13 residues. Trimming took off 6 bases at V and 5 bases at J, with 14 bases between the two ends. Amplification used 60 Vbeta primers and 13 Jbeta primers. Profiled with immunoSEQ multiplex PCR; TCRdb holds only in-frame clones, not every one. The repertoire includes roughly 140,000 clones, roughly 78% of them detected once, and about 6.7% sits in the top ten. The sample was PBMCs. This TCR derives from a man in his fifties or sixties in good health and CMV-seropositive. The chain combines TRBV28 with TRBJ2-7; D is unresolved. CDR3 DNA sequence: TGTGCCAGCAGCTCGCCAACTACCCACGAGCAGTACTTC. This encodes CASSSPTTHEQYF.